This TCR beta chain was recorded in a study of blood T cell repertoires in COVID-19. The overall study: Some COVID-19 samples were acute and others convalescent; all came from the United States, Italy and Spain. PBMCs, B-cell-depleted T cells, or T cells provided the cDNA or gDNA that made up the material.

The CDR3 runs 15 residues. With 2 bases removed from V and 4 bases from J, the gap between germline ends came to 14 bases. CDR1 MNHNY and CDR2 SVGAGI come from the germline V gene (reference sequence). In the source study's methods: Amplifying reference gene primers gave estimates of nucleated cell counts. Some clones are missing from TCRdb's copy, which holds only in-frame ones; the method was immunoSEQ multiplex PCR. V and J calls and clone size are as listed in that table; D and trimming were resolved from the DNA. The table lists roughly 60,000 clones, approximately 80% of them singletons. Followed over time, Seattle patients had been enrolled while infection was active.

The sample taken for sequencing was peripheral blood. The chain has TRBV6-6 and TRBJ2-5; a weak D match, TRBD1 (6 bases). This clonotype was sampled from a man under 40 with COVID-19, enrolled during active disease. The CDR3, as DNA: TGTGCCAGCAGTTACCCGAGACAGGCGAGAGAGACCCAGTACTTC. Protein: CASSYPRQARETQYF.